A single sample gave rise to the 20 T cell receptor beta chains below, sequenced in a study of HIV-infected children after antiretroviral therapy interruption. The TCR library was built from RNA with a 3' RACE protocol and unique molecular identifiers. TCRdb reprocessed the 3' RACE reads with MiXCR, giving one entry per CDR3 protein. The data show 15,000 to 16,000 distinct CDR3 sequences, less than 4% seen once. Treatment described: PENTA 11 planned treatment interruption arm or continuous ART arm. The material was CD45RA+ CD4+ T cells from PBMCs, obtained from a donor given antiretroviral therapy, either interrupted or continuous. Subset described: naive CD4+ CD45RA+ CD45RO- T cells. The receptors derive from a child aged 2-17 years with HIV.

This clonotype was seen at least ten times. The rearrangement uses TRBV6-2 or TRBV6-3 and TRBJ2-3; TRBD2 matches 7 bases. The germline V gene encodes CDR1 MNHEY and CDR2 SVGEGT. J lost 7 bases, V lost 6 bases, and 10 bases had no gene match. There are 14 residues in the CDR3. The CDR3 region has the DNA TGTGCCAGCAGCCGCCCGGGGGGATTTCATACGCAGTATTTT. Translation: CASSRPGGFHTQYF.

This clonotype occurred many times. This chain uses TRBV12-3 or TRBV12-4 with TRBJ2-2; D is possibly TRBD1 (5 bases). V was shortened by 5 bases and J by 1 base, with 8 bases between the two germline ends. The CDR3 covers 14 residues. Written as DNA, the CDR3 is TGTGCCAGCAGTCTCGGACAGAACACCGGGGAGCTGTTTTTT. This translates into CASSLGQNTGELFF.

This clonotype was found a few times. This sequence joins TRBV6-6 and TRBJ1-1, with D perhaps matching TRBD1 (6 bases). This CDR3 region has 13 residues. Germline V gene lookup returns CDR1 MNHNY and CDR2 SVGAGI (reference sequence). The germline V and J ends were trimmed by 5 bases and 14 bases, with 21 bases remaining between them. CDR3 DNA: TGTGCCAGCAGTGGGGGACAAAACACAGAAGTCTTCTTT. Its translation is CASSGGQNTEVFF.

By sample share, this clonotype is medium-sized. This sequence joins TRBV20-1 and TRBJ2-7, with 7 bases that match TRBD1. The CDR3 has 14 amino acids. The V gene's germline CDR1 is DFQATT and CDR2 SNEGSKA (reference sequence). The CDR3 DNA reads as TGCAGCGCAAACGCACAGGGGCCACCGCACGAGCAGTACTTC. It specifies CSANAQGPPHEQYF.

This clonotype has a count of ten or more. The rearrangement uses TRBV4-1 and TRBJ1-2; TRBD1 matches at 9 bases. CDR1 and CDR2 from the germline V gene are MGHRA and YSYEKL. This CDR3 is 16 amino acids long. With 1 base clipped from V and 8 bases from J, the junction kept 11 bases outside the gene matches. The CDR3 spells CASSQVGTGMLSGYTF. CDR3 coding DNA: TGCGCCAGCAGCCAAGTGGGGACAGGGATGTTAAGCGGCTACACCTTC.

This clonotype showed up many times. A read error may account for a junction end that differs from germline. The chain recombines TRBV6-6 with TRBJ2-4; D is possibly TRBD1 or TRBD2 (5 bases each). The CDR3 spans 13 residues. Per germline, CDR1 MNHNY and CDR2 SVGAGI (reference sequence). CDR3 bases: TGTGCCAGCGGTGACTGGGGGAGAAACACCTTGTACTTT. Encoded protein: CASGDWGRNTLYF.

The chain uses TRBV3-2 and TRBJ1-5; no check of the table's D call, TRBD1, against the DNA was made. TRBV3-2 is labeled a pseudogene. This CDR3 spans 14 amino acids. The CDR3 loop is CASSPGTDHQPQHF. The CDR3 DNA reads as TGTGCCAGCAGCCCTGGGACAGACCATCAGCCCCAGCATTTT.

This clonotype has a count of ten or more. This chain uses TRBV6-1 with TRBJ1-5, with D possibly TRBD1 on 6 matching bases. V gave up 2 bases and J gave up 7 bases, with 18 bases separating them. CDR1 and CDR2 (germline): MNHNS, SASEGT. This CDR3 is 16 amino acids long. DNA for the CDR3: TGTGCCAGCAGTGAATGGGCGGGGGGCGCAGGACAGCCCCAGCATTTT. Translation gives CASSEWAGGAGQPQHF.

By share, this clonotype ranks as medium-sized (0.01 to 0.1%). J is TRBJ1-1 and V is TRBV12-3 or TRBV12-4; 8 nucleotides match TRBD1. V shed 9 bases and J 4 bases; nucleotides not matched to a gene: 7. The CDR3 loop spans 13 amino acids. The CDR3 reads CASRGTGGTEAFF. The DNA for the CDR3 is TGTGCCAGTAGGGGAACAGGGGGCACTGAAGCTTTCTTT.

This clonotype has at least ten counts. The V and J genes are TRBV20-1 and TRBJ2-1, with D possibly TRBD2 on 5 matching bases. Germline lookup yields CDR1 DFQATT and CDR2 SNEGSKA (reference sequence). There are 13 residues in the CDR3. Trimming removed 5 bases from V and 5 bases from J, with 13 bases in between. In DNA, the CDR3 is TGCAGTGCTGGAGGTAGGCACCACAATGAGCAGTTCTTC. Its translation: CSAGGRHHNEQFF.

This clonotype was seen at least ten times. The V gene is TRBV5-6, the J gene TRBJ1-1; 7 bases match TRBD1. The CDR3 extends over 17 amino acids. Per germline, CDR1 SGHDT and CDR2 YYEEEE. The V and J ends lost 0 bases and 3 bases, in that order; junction bases with no gene match: 11. This chain's CDR3 is CASSLGQGARGDTEAFF. As DNA, the CDR3 is TGTGCCAGCAGCTTGGGACAGGGCGCCCGGGGGGACACTGAAGCTTTCTTT.

This clonotype came up many times. The V and J genes are TRBV6-5 and TRBJ2-1; no firm D call. Trimming pared 4 bases from V and 3 bases from J, leaving 13 bases between. This CDR3 comprises 15 residues. Looked up from germline, CDR1 is MNHEY and CDR2 is SVGAGI. The CDR3 protein is CASSSLFTSYNEQFF. The CDR3 nucleotides are TGTGCCAGCAGTTCCCTCTTTACAAGCTACAATGAGCAGTTCTTC.

This clonotype has at least ten counts. This sequence joins TRBV28 and TRBJ2-7; a weak D match, TRBD1 (5 bases). CDR3 length: 12 amino acids. V was shortened by 7 bases and J by 2 bases, with 9 bases between the two germline ends. Germline V CDR1 and CDR2: MDHEN, SYDVKM. The CDR3 DNA sequence: TGTGCCAGCACGGAACAGGCCTACGAGCAGTACTTC. As protein: CASTEQAYEQYF.

This clonotype is medium-sized. The chain uses TRBV28 and TRBJ1-1, with D unresolved. This CDR3 has 14 amino acids. CDR1 is MDHEN and CDR2 is SYDVKM in the germline V gene. V was cut by 2 bases and J by 0 bases, with 7 bases left in between. CDR3 coding DNA: TGTGCCAGCAGTTTAGAAACCCTGAACACTGAAGCTTTCTTT. Its protein product is CASSLETLNTEAFF.

Sample share makes this clonotype large. Germline is not matched at one junction end, which may reflect a read error. This chain uses TRBV6-6 with TRBJ2-3; tentatively, D is TRBD1 (5 bases). Germline CDR1 MNHNY, CDR2 SVGAGI (reference sequence). This CDR3 has 16 residues. This chain's CDR3 is CASGDARTSSAETLYF. CDR3 DNA: TGTGCCAGCGGTGATGCAAGGACATCTAGTGCAGAAACGCTGTATTTT.

This clonotype was found many times. CDR3 coding DNA: TGTGCCAGCAGCTCGGCCGGAGGGGGGATGGCACGCGAGCAGTACTTC. The encoded protein is CASSSAGGGMAREQYF. The chain is built from TRBV11-2 and TRBJ2-7; D is tentatively TRBD1 or TRBD2 (6 bases each). Trimming removed 4 bases from V and 6 bases from J, with 22 bases in between. The CDR3 runs 16 residues. CDR1 is SGHAT and CDR2 is FQNNGV in the germline V gene.

The table lists this clonotype with many counts. V and J are TRBV29-1 and TRBJ2-3; 11 nucleotides match TRBD2. The V segment lost 0 bases and the J segment 1 base; nucleotides outside the gene matches: 0. Germline V CDR1 and CDR2: SQVTM, ANQGSEA. This CDR3 comprises 15 residues. DNA of the CDR3: TGCAGCGTTGAAGAACTAGCGGGGGGCACAGATACGCAGTATTTT. Translation gives CSVEELAGGTDTQYF.

This clonotype was seen at least ten times. The V gene is TRBV29-1, the J gene TRBJ1-5; TRBD1 agrees at 7 bases. The germline V gene encodes CDR1 SQVTM and CDR2 ANQGSEA. This CDR3 contains 13 residues. The junction had 3 bases not matched to a gene; V was cut back by 4 bases and J by 3 bases. As DNA, the CDR3 is TGCAGCGTTGGAACAGGGGACAATCAGCCCCAGCATTTT. Its translation is CSVGTGDNQPQHF.

This clonotype was counted at least ten times. V is TRBV7-9 and J is TRBJ2-2; the D call may be TRBD1 or TRBD2 (5 bases each). Trimming stripped 6 bases from V and 2 bases from J, with 16 bases between. The germline V gene encodes CDR1 SEHNR and CDR2 FQNEAQ (reference sequence). The CDR3 loop spans 16 amino acids. The CDR3 region is CASRLGTILNTGELFF. DNA for the CDR3: TGTGCCAGCAGACTAGGGACGATTTTAAACACCGGGGAGCTGTTTTTT.

This clonotype has at least ten counts. Compared with germline, one end of the junction differs, possibly owing to a read error. The chain recombines TRBV3-1 with TRBJ2-2; D possibly corresponds to TRBD1 (7 bases). The CDR3 contains 16 residues. Germline values: CDR1 LGHDT, CDR2 YNNKEL (reference sequence). Here the CDR3 reads CASNQGAGQPSGELFF. For the CDR3, the DNA is TGTGCCAGCAACCAAGGTGCGGGACAGCCATCCGGGGAGCTGTTTTTT.